The 28 T cell receptor beta chains below come from one sample, sequenced in a study of T cells in women clearing cervical HPV infection. Method: immunoSEQ multiplex PCR; TCRdb's copy keeps in-frame clones and lacks some. This listing includes about 48,000 clones. Sequences were obtained from blood buffy coat. The receptors shown here come from a woman aged 18-69 years with a cervical HPV16 infection that either progressed to CIN3+ or cleared (not recorded which).

Comments on this clone: The sequenced fragment ends 3 residues before the CDR3 boundary, so the rest is inferred from the germline J gene. This chain joins TRBV5-1 and TRBJ2-7, with 7 nucleotides matching TRBD2. Trimming cost V 0 bases and J 2 bases; bases outside gene matches: 11. The V gene's germline CDR1 is SGHRS and CDR2 YFSETQ. This CDR3 has 17 amino acids. CDR3 sequence reads: CASSLVLGTKTPYEQYF. The CDR3 DNA, read in part, is TGCGCCAGCAGCTTGGTATTGGGGACTAAGACGCCCTACGAG.

Turning to this clone: The read halts 3 residues ahead of the CDR3 end, with the missing end drawn from the germline J gene. The chain employs TRBV7-9 and TRBJ2-7, with D tentatively TRBD1 (5 bases). Germline CDR1 SEHNR, CDR2 FQNEAQ (reference sequence). The CDR3 totals 14 residues. Trimming removed 5 bases at V and 2 bases at J, with 13 bases between. The CDR3 bases that were read are TGTGCCAGCAGCCCTCAGGGAAGACCCTACGAG. Translating gives CASSPQGRPYE. The whole CDR3 sequence reads CASSPQGRPYEQYF.

Points on this clone: The CDR3 end lies 3 residues beyond the end of the read and is filled in from the germline J gene. This chain uses TRBV30 with TRBJ1-4; 7 nucleotides agree with TRBD1. The trim removed 3 bases at V and 7 bases at J, leaving 5 bases unmatched. Germline lookup yields CDR1 GTSNPN and CDR2 SVGIG (reference sequence). The CDR3 spans 13 residues. CDR3 sequence: CAWRQGGREKLFF. The part of the CDR3 DNA that was read is TGTGCCTGGAGGCAAGGGGGCCGTGAAAAA.

With respect to this clone: The read halts 3 residues ahead of the CDR3 end, with the missing end drawn from the germline J gene. The chain has TRBV20-1 and TRBJ1-1; D is unresolved. The CDR3 is 11 amino acids. Germline CDR1 is DFQATT and CDR2 is SNEGSKA (reference sequence). Trimming took off 6 bases at V and 7 bases at J, with 12 bases between the two ends. CDR3 bases read: TGCAGTGCATCCGAGTCCGGTGAA. It specifies CSASESGE. The whole CDR3 sequence reads CSASESGEAFF.

Regarding this clone: Read sequence stops 3 residues before the CDR3 end, and the germline J gene provides the missing end. The rearrangement uses TRBV6-2 or TRBV6-3 and TRBJ2-1; 8 bases are shared with TRBD1. The V gene's germline CDR1 is MNHEY and CDR2 SVGEGT. Trimming at V came to 4 bases and at J to 8 bases, leaving 7 bases not matched to a gene. The CDR3 covers 14 residues. The CDR3: CASSSSTGVDEQFF. The part of the CDR3 DNA that was read is TGTGCCAGCAGTTCGTCGACAGGGGTCGATGAG.

With regard to this clone: The read terminates 3 residues ahead of where the CDR3 ends, so the germline J gene completes it. The chain carries TRBV6-2 or TRBV6-3 and TRBJ2-3; TRBD2 matches at 8 bases. The junction had 6 bases not matched to a gene; V was cut back by 2 bases and J by 5 bases. The CDR3 consists of 15 residues. CDR1 is MNHEY, CDR2 SVGEGT, per germline. CDR3 DNA (partial): TGTGCCAGCAGTTACCTTAGCGGGGTTTTAGATACG. Protein: CASSYLSGVLDT. The full CDR3 sequence reads CASSYLSGVLDTQYF.

With respect to this clone: Read coverage stops 3 residues before the CDR3 terminus; the germline J gene supplies the remainder. V gene TRBV18 combines with J gene TRBJ2-3, with D hard to call. Trimming took 3 bases from V and 0 from J, leaving 10 bases between them. Per the germline V gene, CDR1 is KGHSH and CDR2 is LQKENI. The CDR3 is made up of 15 amino acids. CDR3 amino acids: CASSPPGASTDTQYF. The sequenced part of the CDR3 DNA is TGTGCCAGCTCACCGCCAGGAGCTAGCACAGATACG.

Turning to this clone: The CDR3 end lies 3 residues beyond the end of the read and is filled in from the germline J gene. The chain carries TRBV11-2 and TRBJ2-3; D perhaps matches TRBD1 (6 bases). The CDR3 is made up of 15 amino acids. The V gene lost 5 bases and the J gene lost 2 bases, with 14 bases spanning the gap. Germline CDR1 and CDR2: SGHAT and FQNNGV. The CDR3 region is CASSVRGSPTDTQYF. The sequenced part of the CDR3 DNA is TGTGCCAGCAGCGTGAGGGGGAGTCCCACAGATACG.

Worth noting for this clone: The CDR3 end is not reached by the read, which stops 3 residues before it; the germline J gene fills it in. The genes are TRBV5-6 and TRBJ1-4; D is uncertain. The V gene lost 0 bases and the J gene lost 10 bases, with 10 bases spanning the gap. The CDR3 length is 13 residues. CDR1 and CDR2 (germline): SGHDT, YYEEEE. The DNA read from the CDR3 is TGTGCCAGCAGCTTGGGACCAGAGGGAAAA. Amino acids: CASSLGPEGK. The whole CDR3 protein is CASSLGPEGKLFF.

On this clone itself: The sequence runs out 3 residues before the end of the CDR3; the remainder is reconstructed from the germline J gene. The chain recombines TRBV5-1 with TRBJ2-3, with TRBD2 as a possible D gene (6 bases). This CDR3 spans 14 amino acids. V was pared by 0 bases and J by 5 bases, with 10 bases between. Germline values: CDR1 SGHRS, CDR2 YFSETQ. The CDR3 bases that were read are TGCGCCAGCAGCTTGGAGGACTACTTAGATACG. It yields the protein CASSLEDYLDT. The whole CDR3 reads CASSLEDYLDTQYF.

Here the CDR3 reads CAPGGGRLLQETQYF. The covered CDR3 bases are TGTGCCCCGGGGGGTGGGCGTCTACTCCAAGAGACC. The chain is built from TRBV6-4 and TRBJ2-5; 7 nucleotides line up with TRBD2. From the germline J gene comes the end of the CDR3, since the read stops 3 residues before it. The CDR3 totals 15 residues. Looked up from germline, CDR1 is MRHNA and CDR2 is SNTAGT. J was trimmed by 1 base and V by 11 bases; bases with no gene match: 13.

Comment on this clone: Read sequence stops 3 residues before the CDR3 end, and the germline J gene provides the missing end. V usage is TRBV10-3 and J usage is TRBJ1-2; D is perhaps TRBD1 (5 bases). Looked up from germline, CDR1 is ENHRY and CDR2 is SYGVKD. Trimming cost V 3 bases and J 3 bases, with 11 bases left between them. The CDR3 totals 14 residues. CDR3 loop: CAISESGSHYGYTF. The sequenced part of the CDR3 DNA is TGTGCCATCAGTGAATCAGGGTCTCACTATGGC.

Comment on this clone: The read halts 3 residues ahead of the CDR3 end, with the missing end drawn from the germline J gene. This sequence joins TRBV2 and TRBJ2-7; D remains ambiguous. Germline V gene lookup returns CDR1 SNHLY and CDR2 FYNNEI. V was shortened by 1 base and J by 6 bases, with 7 bases between the two germline ends. The CDR3 length is 12 residues. The CDR3 protein is CASSEVALEQYF. CDR3 DNA, as far as it was read: TGTGCCAGCAGTGAAGTCGCGCTCGAG.

As regards this clone: The read comes to an end 3 residues before the CDR3 does, leaving the germline J gene to fill in the end. This chain connects TRBV5-1 to TRBJ2-4, with TRBD2 identical over 9 bases. This CDR3 comprises 14 residues. V was clipped by 4 bases and J by 6 bases; unmatched bases: 5. CDR1 and CDR2 from the germline V gene are SGHRS and YFSETQ. The DNA read from the CDR3 is TGCGCCAGCAGCCTACCTAGCGGGACAAACATT. Its translation: CASSLPSGTNI. The full CDR3 protein reads CASSLPSGTNIQYF. Supplemented by reference TRBV5-1 and TRBJ2-4, the full variable domain reads KAGVTQTPRYLIKTRGQQVTLSCSPISGHRSVSWYQQTPGQGLQFLFEYFSETQRNKGNFPGRFSGRQFSNSRSEMNVSTLELGDSALYLCASSLPSGTNIQYFGAGTRLSVL.

In the case of this clone: The CDR3 is cut off 3 residues early in the read; its end comes from the germline J gene. V usage is TRBV13 and J usage is TRBJ1-2, with 10 bases lining up with TRBD1. The length of the CDR3 is 16 residues. Trimming removed 4 bases from V and 3 bases from J; junction bases left unmatched: 8. Germline-derived CDR1 and CDR2 are PRHDT and FYEKMQ (reference sequence). The CDR3 bases that were read are TGTGCCAGCAGCTCAAACCTAGGACAGGGGGACTATGGC. Encoded protein: CASSSNLGQGDYG. The complete CDR3 protein is CASSSNLGQGDYGYTF.

As for this clone: The read finishes 3 residues shy of the CDR3 end, and the germline J gene is used to complete it. The chain couples TRBV19 to TRBJ1-5; D might be TRBD1 (5 bases). CDR1 and CDR2 (germline): LNHDA, SQIVND (reference sequence). There are 14 residues in the CDR3. Trimming removed 2 bases at V and 0 bases at J, with 5 bases between. Incomplete CDR3 DNA: TGTGCCAGTAGTATACAGGGTAGCAATCAGCCC. It specifies CASSIQGSNQP. The full CDR3 sequence reads CASSIQGSNQPQHF.

Of note for this clone: The CDR3 extends 3 residues past the end of the read, so its final part is completed from the germline J gene. The gene calls are TRBV28 and TRBJ1-5; 7 nucleotides match TRBD1. V was clipped by 5 bases and J by 1 base; unmatched bases: 17. Germline-derived CDR1 and CDR2 are MDHEN and SYDVKM. The CDR3 consists of 19 residues. This CDR3 reads CASSPQTGLGGVSNQPQHF. The DNA read from the CDR3 is TGTGCCAGCAGTCCCCAGACAGGGTTGGGCGGTGTCAGCAATCAGCCC.

To note about this clone: Read data end 3 residues before the CDR3 end; the end is taken from the germline J gene. V usage is TRBV6-4 and J usage is TRBJ1-2; 9 bases match TRBD1. CDR1 is MRHNA, CDR2 SNTAGT, per germline. The ends lost 6 bases at V and 7 bases at J; junction bases unmatched: 12. This CDR3 spans 15 amino acids. The sequenced CDR3 bases are TGTGCCAGCAGGAGGTTAGGGGACAGGGAGATTGGC. It translates to CASRRLGDREIG. The full-length CDR3 reads as CASRRLGDREIGYTF.

A word on this clone: The CDR3 is cut off 3 residues early in the read; its end comes from the germline J gene. The rearrangement uses TRBV20-1 and TRBJ2-5; 13 nucleotides match TRBD2. Germline CDR1 and CDR2: DFQATT and SNEGSKA (reference sequence). CDR3 length equals 16 residues. Trimming at V came to 4 bases and at J to 5 bases, leaving 10 bases not matched to a gene. CDR3 bases read: TGCAGTGCTACCCTGGGAGGACTAGCGGGAGATGAGACC. Translating it yields CSATLGGLAGDET. The CDR3, in full, reads CSATLGGLAGDETQYF.

In regard to this clone: Other DNA variants within this sample encode the same CDR3. The CDR3 spells CASSITQGNQPQHF. CDR3 DNA (partial): TGTGCCAGTAGTATAACGCAGGGCAATCAGCCC. The chain links TRBV19 to TRBJ1-5; D not resolved. Sequencing ends 3 residues short of the CDR3 end; the germline J gene provides the rest. With 2 bases removed from V and 2 bases from J, the gap between germline ends came to 7 bases. Germline CDR1 and CDR2: LNHDA and SQIVND (reference sequence). The CDR3 is 14 residues long.

Notes on this clone: Sequencing ends 3 residues short of the CDR3 end; the germline J gene provides the rest. The chain carries TRBV7-9 and TRBJ2-7; maybe TRBD2 (6 bases). Trimming shortened V by 6 bases and J by 3 bases, and 18 bases separated the two germline ends. This CDR3 is built from 15 residues. Germline values: CDR1 SEHNR, CDR2 FQNEAQ (reference sequence). This chain's CDR3 is CASRGERDSLYEQYF. The CDR3 bases that were read are TGTGCCAGCAGGGGTGAGAGGGACTCACTCTACGAG.

As concerns this clone: The read stops 3 residues short of the end of the CDR3; the missing end is completed from the germline J gene. The chain employs TRBV5-1 and TRBJ2-7, with TRBD2 as a possible D gene (5 bases). The CDR3 is 13 amino acids. From germline, CDR1 is SGHRS and CDR2 YFSETQ. V lost 2 bases and J lost 6, with 12 bases in between. The CDR3 DNA, read in part, is TGCGCCAGCAGCTTTGGACGGGGAATCGAG. Encoded protein: CASSFGRGIE. The whole CDR3 region reads CASSFGRGIEQYF.

With regard to this clone: The CDR3 extends 3 residues past the end of the read, so its final part is completed from the germline J gene. V and J are TRBV12-5 and TRBJ1-5; a weak D match, TRBD1 (5 bases). The ends were cut back, 5 bases at V and 4 bases at J, with 6 bases in the middle. The CDR3 totals 12 residues. Germline CDR1 LGHNT, CDR2 FRNRAP. This CDR3 is CASGRQNQPQHF. CDR3 bases read: TGTGCTAGTGGTCGACAGAATCAGCCC.

Concerning this clone itself: The CDR3 end lies 3 residues beyond the end of the read and is filled in from the germline J gene. The rearrangement links TRBV7-9 to TRBJ1-2; D gene ambiguous. The germline V gene has CDR1 SEHNR and CDR2 FQNEAQ (reference sequence). Deletions cut 1 base from V and 4 bases from J, with 7 bases between. This CDR3 region has 13 residues. The part of the CDR3 DNA that was read is TGTGCCAGCAGCTTAGTAGCGACCTATGGC. It codes for CASSLVATYG. The whole CDR3 region reads CASSLVATYGYTF.

Comment on this clone: Read sequence stops 3 residues before the CDR3 end, and the germline J gene provides the missing end. The chain links TRBV7-3 to TRBJ2-1; 10 bases match TRBD2. CDR3 length: 15 residues. V dropped 4 bases and J dropped 8; count of bases not matched to a gene: 8. Germline CDR1 reads SGHTA; CDR2 reads FQGTGA. CDR3 in amino acids: CASSSGLAVKDEQFF. CDR3 DNA (partial): TGTGCCAGCAGCTCCGGACTAGCGGTTAAGGATGAG.

The CDR3 sequence is CASARGNYEQYF. Partial CDR3 DNA: TGTGCCAGCGCCAGGGGTAACTACGAG. V gene TRBV7-9 combines with J gene TRBJ2-7, with D perhaps matching TRBD1 (6 bases). The CDR3 is cut off 3 residues early in the read; its end comes from the germline J gene. With 8 bases removed from V and 3 bases from J, the gap between germline ends came to 11 bases. The germline CDR1 and CDR2 sequences are SEHNR and FQNEAQ (reference sequence). The CDR3 is 12 residues long.

As regards this clone: The read ends 3 residues shy of where the CDR3 ends; the end is completed using the germline J gene. V is TRBV19 and J is TRBJ1-6; 8 nucleotides match TRBD1. Germline V CDR1 and CDR2: LNHDA, SQIVND (reference sequence). This CDR3 region has 17 residues. The V and J ends lost 5 bases and 6 bases, in that order; junction bases with no gene match: 12. CDR3 DNA (partial): TGTGCCAGTAGTGCCAGGACAGGGAGTCAGAGTAATTCACCC. Translation: CASSARTGSQSNSP. The full CDR3 protein is CASSARTGSQSNSPLHF.

For this clone: The read comes to an end 3 residues before the CDR3 does, leaving the germline J gene to fill in the end. The chain couples TRBV28 to TRBJ2-1; maybe TRBD1 (7 bases). V shed 8 bases and J shed 1 base, with 12 bases lying between them. This CDR3 region has 14 residues. Germline loops: CDR1 MDHEN, CDR2 SYDVKM. CDR3 bases read: TGTGCCAGCCGCCAGGGGGGATCCTACAATGAG. Translated: CASRQGGSYNE. The full-length CDR3 reads as CASRQGGSYNEQFF. The whole variable domain, filled in from reference TRBV28 and TRBJ2-1, reads DVKVTQSSRYLVKRTGEKVFLECVQDMDHENMFWYRQDPGLGLRLIYFSYDVKMKEKGDIPEGYSVSREKKERFSLILESASTNQTSMYLCASRQGGSYNEQFFGPGTRLTVL.